These 28 T cell receptor beta chains were sequenced from one sample in a study of cytomegalovirus exposure and HLA in healthy donors. Measured with immunoSEQ multiplex PCR; TCRdb has only the in-frame clones, and not every one. The sample yields roughly 70,000 clones, around four fifths seen once. The specimen was PBMCs. The origin of the receptors is a man younger than 45 in good health and CMV-seronegative.

The chain joins TRBV12-5 to TRBJ2-5; 7 nucleotides match TRBD1. The germline V gene has CDR1 LGHNT and CDR2 FRNRAP. V dropped 0 bases and J dropped 1; count of bases not matched to a gene: 11. The CDR3 runs to 18 residues. DNA for the CDR3: TGTGCTAGTGGTTTGGTACCCAGGGGGAATTGGTGCCAAGAGACCCAGTACTTC. Translated: CASGLVPRGNWCQETQYF.

The chain combines TRBV2 with TRBJ1-2, with 7 nucleotides matching TRBD1. V trimming: 3 bases; J trimming: 3 bases; junction bases outside the gene matches: 4. The length of the CDR3 is 14 residues. In germline, CDR1 is SNHLY, CDR2 FYNNEI. CDR3 protein: CASSETGTYYGYTF. In DNA form, the CDR3 reads TGTGCCAGCAGTGAGACAGGGACCTACTATGGCTACACCTTC.

The V call is TRBV27, the J call TRBJ2-2; TRBD2 matches 8 bases. Germline loops: CDR1 MNHEY, CDR2 SMNVEV (reference sequence). This CDR3 is built from 15 residues. The trim removed 3 bases at V and 4 bases at J, leaving 4 bases unmatched. The CDR3: CASSFRGGGTGELFF. The CDR3 DNA is TGTGCCAGCAGTTTCCGGGGGGGCGGCACCGGGGAGCTGTTTTTT.

This chain links TRBV30 with TRBJ1-1; D is perhaps TRBD1 (5 bases). CDR1 is GTSNPN and CDR2 is SVGIG in the germline V gene (reference sequence). This CDR3 has 13 residues. The V end lost 3 bases, the J end lost 4 bases, and 12 bases lay between the germline ends. CDR3 DNA: TGTGCCTGGAGGCCAGGGTTTTCCACTGAAGCTTTCTTT. This translates into CAWRPGFSTEAFF. Based on the CDR3 plus reference TRBV30 and TRBJ1-1, the full variable domain is SQTIHQWPATLVQPVGSPLSLECTVEGTSNPNLYWYRQAAGRGLQLLFYSVGIGQISSEVPQNLSASRPQDRQFILSSKKLLLSDSGFYLCAWRPGFSTEAFFGQGTRLTVV.

The chain employs TRBV27 and TRBJ1-3; 9 positions match TRBD1. Germline V CDR1 and CDR2: MNHEY, SMNVEV (reference sequence). V lost 8 bases to trimming and J lost 2 bases; unmatched junction nucleotides: 4. This CDR3 spans 14 amino acids. CDR3 nucleotide sequence: TGTGCCAGCGCACAGGGGGCGACTGGAAACACCATATATTTT. Translation: CASAQGATGNTIYF.

The V call is TRBV28, the J call TRBJ2-7, with TRBD2 matching over 10 bases. Unmatched junction bases numbered 15, after V lost 4 bases and J lost 3 bases. The CDR3 is 18 amino acids. Germline values: CDR1 MDHEN, CDR2 SYDVKM. CDR3 protein: CASSSTTPPAGGIYEQYF. In DNA, the CDR3 is TGTGCCAGCAGTTCAACAACACCCCCAGCGGGGGGGATCTACGAGCAGTACTTC.

This chain uses TRBV11-2 with TRBJ2-3; no clear D. Germline loops: CDR1 SGHAT, CDR2 FQNNGV. The CDR3 has 14 residues. Trimming pared 5 bases from V and 1 base from J, leaving 10 bases between. The CDR3 spells CASSTPSGTDTQYF. Written as DNA, the CDR3 is TGTGCCAGCAGCACACCAAGTGGCACAGATACGCAGTATTTT.

The rearrangement joins TRBV9 to TRBJ2-3; 12 nucleotides agree with TRBD2. This CDR3 is built from 15 residues. From germline, CDR1 is SGDLS and CDR2 YYNGEE. Trimming removed 6 bases from V and 6 bases from J; junction bases left unmatched: 8. For the CDR3, the DNA is TGTGCCAGCACCCTAGCGGGAGGGCCCGGGGATACGCAGTATTTT. As protein: CASTLAGGPGDTQYF.

V is TRBV11-2 and J is TRBJ1-1; 7 positions agree with TRBD1. CDR3 length: 15 residues. V gave up 5 bases and J gave up 1 base; unmatched junction bases: 7. Germline lookup yields CDR1 SGHAT and CDR2 FQNNGV. The CDR3 sequence is CASSPGQGGNTEAFF. CDR3 coding DNA: TGTGCCAGCAGCCCGGGGCAGGGGGGGAACACTGAAGCTTTCTTT.

The chain joins TRBV5-4 to TRBJ2-1, with 8 bases matching TRBD2. This CDR3 spans 15 amino acids. V shed 0 bases, J shed 4 bases, and the junction held 3 bases outside the gene matches. CDR1 SGHNT and CDR2 YYREEE come from the germline V gene (reference sequence). The CDR3 loop is CASSLEGGGYNEQFF. The CDR3 DNA is TGTGCCAGCAGCTTGGAAGGCGGGGGGTACAATGAGCAGTTCTTC. The full variable domain, with the rest looked up from reference TRBV5-4 and TRBJ2-1, is ETGVTQSPTHLIKTRGQQVTLRCSSQSGHNTVSWYQQALGQGPQFIFQYYREEENGRGNFPPRFSGLQFPNYSSELNVNALELDDSALYLCASSLEGGGYNEQFFGPGTRLTVL.

V gene TRBV28 combines with J gene TRBJ1-2; 9 nucleotides match TRBD1. CDR1 MDHEN and CDR2 SYDVKM come from the germline V gene. The CDR3 consists of 13 residues. With 2 bases clipped from V and 6 bases from J, the junction kept 1 base outside the gene matches. In nucleotides, the CDR3 is TGTGCCAGCAGTTTAACAGGGGGCAATGGCTACACCTTC. It translates to CASSLTGGNGYTF.

This clone occurred once. This chain joins TRBV5-1 and TRBJ2-7, with D maybe TRBD1 (6 bases). V was pared by 4 bases and J by 4 bases, with 12 bases between. Per the germline V gene, CDR1 is SGHRS and CDR2 is YFSETQ. The CDR3 consists of 13 residues. The CDR3 DNA follows: TGCGCCAGCAGCATCGGACAGCAGTACGAGCAGTACTTC. Amino acid sequence: CASSIGQQYEQYF.

J is TRBJ1-1 and V is TRBV19; a weak D match, TRBD1 (5 bases). Trimming removed 7 bases from V and 0 bases from J, with 21 bases in between. Germline values: CDR1 LNHDA, CDR2 SQIVND (reference sequence). The CDR3 has 17 amino acids. CDR3 sequence: CASNKGGGPYVNTEAFF. Written as DNA, the CDR3 is TGTGCCAGTAATAAAGGCGGGGGACCCTACGTGAACACTGAAGCTTTCTTT.

The V gene is TRBV7-3, the J gene TRBJ2-3, with TRBD2 matching 12 bases. J gave up 6 bases and V 5 bases, and 3 bases lay outside the gene matches. CDR3 length: 14 amino acids. From germline, CDR1 is SGHTA and CDR2 FQGTGA. The CDR3 is CASSKTSGRDTQYF. The CDR3 DNA sequence: TGTGCCAGCAGCAAAACTAGCGGGAGGGATACGCAGTATTTT.

Only a few counts were recorded for this clone. J is TRBJ2-1 and V is TRBV9; 13 bases agree with TRBD2. Germline values: CDR1 SGDLS, CDR2 YYNGEE. Trimming cost V 3 bases and J 0 bases; bases outside gene matches: 9. This CDR3 region has 19 residues. CDR3 DNA sequence: TGTGCCAGCAGCGATTCCGGACTAGCGGGAGTTGGCTCCTACAATGAGCAGTTCTTC. Its protein is CASSDSGLAGVGSYNEQFF.

The rearrangement uses TRBV11-3 and TRBJ1-6; D remains unclear. V dropped 5 bases and J dropped 7 bases, with 9 bases sitting between them. CDR1 is SGHNT and CDR2 is YENEEA in the germline V gene. The CDR3 runs to 13 residues. DNA for the CDR3: TGTGCCAGCAGCGTCCTGAGAAATTCACCCCTCCACTTT. Amino acid sequence: CASSVLRNSPLHF.

This chain joins TRBV25-1 and TRBJ2-3; the D gene is possibly TRBD2 (5 bases). The germline V gene has CDR1 MGHDK and CDR2 SYGVNS. The CDR3 extends over 16 amino acids. Between the trimmed V and J ends, which lost 2 bases and 3 bases, there was a span of 15 bases. The CDR3 nucleotides are TGTGCCAGCAGTGAAGGGAGTCGATTAGCAACAGATACGCAGTATTTT. It encodes CASSEGSRLATDTQYF.

The chain employs TRBV14 and TRBJ2-1; D is ambiguous. There are 17 residues in the CDR3. The germline V and J ends were trimmed by 0 bases and 2 bases, with 14 bases remaining between them. Germline V gene lookup returns CDR1 SGHDN and CDR2 FVKESK. The CDR3 sequence: CASSQDRRFGAYNEQFF. The CDR3 coding sequence is TGTGCCAGCAGCCAAGATCGGCGGTTTGGAGCCTACAATGAGCAGTTCTTC.

This clone came up once. The chain links TRBV7-9 to TRBJ1-1; D ambiguous. Deletions cut 2 bases from V and 1 base from J, with 5 bases between. CDR1 SEHNR and CDR2 FQNEAQ come from the germline V gene (reference sequence). CDR3 length equals 13 residues. The CDR3 nucleotides are TGTGCCAGCAGCTTAAGCGGGAACACTGAAGCTTTCTTT. Translated: CASSLSGNTEAFF.

This chain uses TRBV5-5 with TRBJ2-7; 7 bases align to TRBD2. The CDR3 is 12 residues long. Trimming at V came to 4 bases and at J to 3 bases, leaving 1 base not matched to a gene. CDR1 is SGHKS, CDR2 YYEKEE, per germline (reference sequence). The chain's CDR3 is CASSRGDYEQYF. CDR3 sequence (DNA): TGTGCCAGCAGCCGGGGGGACTACGAGCAGTACTTC.

V is TRBV27 and J is TRBJ2-7; 8 nucleotides agree with TRBD2. V dropped 4 bases and J dropped 3; count of bases not matched to a gene: 2. CDR1 is MNHEY and CDR2 is SMNVEV in the germline V gene (reference sequence). CDR3 length: 13 residues. CDR3 residues: CASSSGGHYEQYF. CDR3 coding DNA: TGTGCCAGCAGTTCGGGGGGGCACTACGAGCAGTACTTC.

The rearrangement joins TRBV5-1 to TRBJ2-1; 9 bases fit TRBD1. CDR3 length equals 16 residues. Per the germline V gene, CDR1 is SGHRS and CDR2 is YFSETQ. The V gene end was trimmed by 4 bases and the J gene end by 9 bases; junction bases not matched to a gene: 14. The CDR3 bases are TGCGCCAGCAGCCCACGGCCGGGACAGGGAGAAGTTGAGCAGTTCTTC. Protein: CASSPRPGQGEVEQFF.

The V and J genes are TRBV13 and TRBJ2-5; 10 bases align to TRBD2. CDR1 PRHDT and CDR2 FYEKMQ come from the germline V gene (reference sequence). J was trimmed by 5 bases and V by 4 bases; bases with no gene match: 7. The CDR3 covers 15 residues. The CDR3, as DNA: TGTGCCAGCAGCTGGAAGCGGGGGGGCGGGGAGACCCAGTACTTC. Encoded protein: CASSWKRGGGETQYF. Based on the CDR3 plus reference TRBV13 and TRBJ2-5, the full variable domain is AAGVIQSPRHLIKEKRETATLKCYPIPRHDTVYWYQQGPGQDPQFLISFYEKMQSDKGSIPDRFSAQQFSDYHSELNMSSLELGDSALYFCASSWKRGGGETQYFGPGTRLLVL.

This chain joins TRBV4-3 and TRBJ1-1; D not certain. V was cut by 2 bases and J by 1 base, with 14 bases left in between. The CDR3 totals 16 residues. CDR1 LGHNA and CDR2 YSLEER come from the germline V gene. CDR3 sequence reads: CASSQIQAGRNTEAFF. CDR3 sequence (DNA): TGCGCCAGCAGCCAAATCCAAGCCGGGAGGAACACTGAAGCTTTCTTT.

The chain combines TRBV30 with TRBJ2-3, with D perhaps TRBD2 (6 bases). Trimming left V 7 bases short and J 2 bases short, with 16 bases between. Germline V CDR1 and CDR2: GTSNPN, SVGIG (reference sequence). CDR3 length: 14 amino acids. CDR3 nucleotides: TGTGCCTCCCCTGTAGCGGATTTCACAGATACGCAGTATTTT. Amino acids: CASPVADFTDTQYF.

V and J are TRBV4-3 and TRBJ1-3, with TRBD1 identical over 7 bases. This CDR3 has 16 amino acids. The junction had 5 bases not matched to a gene; V was cut back by 3 bases and J by 0 bases. Germline V gives CDR1 LGHNA, CDR2 YSLEER. The CDR3 nucleotides are TGCGCCAGCAGCCAGGACAGGTCCTACTCTGGAAACACCATATATTTT. Protein product: CASSQDRSYSGNTIYF.

A single count supports this clone. CDR3 residues: CASSLGDRGRSPLHF. The CDR3, as DNA: TGCGCCAGCAGCTTGGGGGACAGGGGAAGGTCACCCCTCCACTTT. The chain carries TRBV5-1 and TRBJ1-6, with 10 bases matching TRBD1. CDR3 size: 15 residues. CDR1 is SGHRS and CDR2 is YFSETQ in the germline V gene. Trimming at V came to 0 bases and at J to 10 bases, leaving 4 bases not matched to a gene.

The chain has TRBV18 and TRBJ2-7; D call uncertain. In germline, CDR1 is KGHSH, CDR2 LQKENI. V dropped 2 bases and J dropped 3 bases, with 5 bases sitting between them. The CDR3 length is 12 residues. In nucleotides, the CDR3 is TGTGCCAGCTCACCAAACAGCTACGAGCAGTACTTC. Translated, it gives CASSPNSYEQYF. Drawing the rest from reference TRBV18 and TRBJ2-7, the complete variable domain is NAGVMQNPRHLVRRRGQEARLRCSPMKGHSHVYWYRQLPEEGLKFMVYLQKENIIDESGMPKERFSAEFPKEGPSILRIQQVVRGDSAAYFCASSPNSYEQYFGPGTRLTVT.